The 20 T cell receptor beta chains given below trace back to one sample, sequenced in a study of blood T cells in healthy people across ages. Next came a second PCR, run for about 7 to 11 cycles, which used a sample-barcoded 5' primer along with a J-beta primer mix. TCRdb recomputed calls from the 5' RACE reads with MiXCR, one row per CDR3 protein. The repertoire has 500,000 to 550,000 distinct CDR3 sequences, around 24% of them found once; the top ten carry just over 8.5%. This same sample was also part of a study on T cells of mothers and their children.

The source material was blood. The receptors here all came from a boy aged 10-17 years in good health.

This clonotype was detected a few times. V gene TRBV7-9 combines with J gene TRBJ2-3, with D possibly TRBD2 on 6 matching bases. The CDR3 consists of 14 residues. The ends were cut back, 5 bases at V and 4 bases at J, with 13 bases in the middle. CDR1 SEHNR and CDR2 FQNEAQ come from the germline V gene (reference sequence). This CDR3 is CASSPRGRPDTQYF. The CDR3 region has the DNA TGTGCCAGCAGCCCCCGGGGGAGGCCAGATACGCAGTATTTT.

In regard to this clonotype: The junction departs from germline at one end; a sequencing error may be responsible. The J gene is TRBJ1-2, the V gene TRBV13; no definite D call. CDR1 is PRHDT and CDR2 is FYEKMQ in the germline V gene (reference sequence). The CDR3 totals 15 residues. The CDR3 spells CASNLNRPLDYGYTF. The CDR3 bases are TGTGCCAGCAACTTAAACCGCCCGTTGGACTATGGCTACACCTTC.

A few counts support this clonotype. The rearrangement joins TRBV6-5 to TRBJ1-6; D remains ambiguous. This CDR3 has 15 residues. CDR1 is MNHEY, CDR2 SVGAGI, per germline. Trimming removed 2 bases at V and 6 bases at J, with 11 bases between. CDR3 residues: CASSYEKRSNSPLHF. The CDR3 DNA is TGTGCCAGCAGTTACGAGAAGCGGAGTAATTCACCCCTCCACTTT.

The CDR3 sequence is CASSIRVGSPLHF. The CDR3 DNA follows: TGTGCCAGCAGTATAAGAGTAGGGTCACCCCTCCACTTT. The chain couples TRBV28 to TRBJ1-6; no clear D gene. V lost 5 bases and J 10 bases, leaving 12 bases between the germline ends. CDR1 MDHEN and CDR2 SYDVKM come from the germline V gene. The CDR3 has 13 residues.

The CDR3 spells CASSEHSGGVETQYF. In DNA, the CDR3 is TGTGCCAGCAGTGAGCATAGCGGGGGCGTCGAGACCCAGTACTTC. V and J are TRBV12-3 or TRBV12-4 and TRBJ2-5; 9 nucleotides match TRBD2. The length of the CDR3 is 15 residues. Losses at the gene ends were 5 bases for V and 5 bases for J; bases not matched to a gene: 9.

The sample holds a few counts of this clonotype. The chain joins TRBV20-1 to TRBJ2-5, with D unclear. This CDR3 spans 13 amino acids. Germline assignment: CDR1 DFQATT and CDR2 SNEGSKA (reference sequence). V was pared by 1 base and J by 2 bases, with 8 bases between. The CDR3 region is CSARGLRQETQYF. DNA of the CDR3: TGCAGTGCTAGAGGTCTCCGACAAGAGACCCAGTACTTC.

The chain carries TRBV20-1 and TRBJ2-5, with 8 positions matching TRBD2. CDR3 size: 16 residues. V was clipped by 6 bases and J by 0 bases; unmatched bases: 12. From germline, CDR1 is DFQATT and CDR2 SNEGSKA (reference sequence). This CDR3 reads CSAGARGGWNQETQYF. CDR3 nucleotides: TGCAGTGCCGGAGCCCGCGGGGGGTGGAACCAAGAGACCCAGTACTTC.

The chain couples TRBV20-1 to TRBJ2-5; D unresolved. The V end was cut by 6 bases, the J end by 2 bases, with 22 bases between. CDR1 and CDR2 (germline): DFQATT, SNEGSKA (reference sequence). The CDR3 loop spans 16 amino acids. The CDR3, as DNA: TGCAGTGCCGCGCATACCCTACTGGGTTCTCAAGAGACCCAGTACTTC. Translating gives CSAAHTLLGSQETQYF.

This clonotype was counted between two and nine times. The V and J genes are TRBV9 and TRBJ1-1, with D unclear. The CDR3 spans 14 residues. The V gene's germline CDR1 is SGDLS and CDR2 YYNGEE. V lost 0 bases and J lost 4, with 10 bases in between. Written as DNA, the CDR3 is TGTGCCAGCAGCGTAGGGTCCTCCGGCACTGAAGCTTTCTTT. Translation gives CASSVGSSGTEAFF. Looking up the rest from reference TRBV9 and TRBJ1-1 gives the full variable domain: DSGVTQTPKHLITATGQRVTLRCSPRSGDLSVYWYQQSLDQGLQFLIQYYNGEERAKGNILERFSAQQFPDLHSELNLSSLELGDSALYFCASSVGSSGTEAFFGQGTRLTVV.

The chain recombines TRBV6-2 or TRBV6-3 with TRBJ2-5; 9 bases are shared with TRBD2. The ends lost 5 bases at V and 5 bases at J; junction bases unmatched: 12. The CDR3 length is 16 residues. Germline assignment: CDR1 MNHEY and CDR2 SVGEGT. CDR3 DNA: TGTGCCAGCAGTAAGATGGGACTAGCTGATTCTGAGACCCAGTACTTC. Translated: CASSKMGLADSETQYF.

The chain employs TRBV29-1 and TRBJ2-3, with TRBD2 matching over 12 bases. The ends lost 4 bases at V and 6 bases at J; junction bases unmatched: 2. Germline lookup yields CDR1 SQVTM and CDR2 ANQGSEA. The CDR3 is made up of 13 amino acids. CDR3: CSVGLAGVDTQYF. As DNA, the CDR3 is TGCAGCGTTGGACTAGCGGGGGTCGATACGCAGTATTTT.

This clonotype has only a few counts. V usage is TRBV5-1 and J usage is TRBJ2-2; D tentatively fits TRBD1 or TRBD2 (6 bases each). The germline V gene encodes CDR1 SGHRS and CDR2 YFSETQ. This CDR3 has 18 amino acids. Trimming stripped 1 base from V and 4 bases from J, with 20 bases between. CDR3 bases: TGCGCCAGCAGCTTGAACCCCAGGGGAGGTCGTGGCACCGGGGAGCTGTTTTTT. Translating gives CASSLNPRGGRGTGELFF.

Comments on this clonotype: A read error may account for a junction end that differs from germline. The chain recombines TRBV12-3 or TRBV12-4 with TRBJ2-2, with 14 bases that match TRBD2. The CDR3 extends over 17 amino acids. Written as DNA, the CDR3 is TGTTCCAGCAGGGGAGTAGGACTAGCGGGAGGTAGCGGGGAGCTGTTTTTT. This encodes CSSRGVGLAGGSGELFF.

The chain couples TRBV5-8 to TRBJ2-7; D may be TRBD2 (5 bases). The CDR3 loop spans 13 amino acids. Trimming removed 0 bases at V and 4 bases at J, with 8 bases between. Germline values: CDR1 SGHTS, CDR2 YDEGEE. This chain's CDR3 is CASSLGLLYEQYV. The CDR3 DNA sequence: TGTGCCAGCAGCTTGGGACTACTATACGAGCAGTACGTC.

The chain couples TRBV18 to TRBJ2-7; 11 positions match TRBD1. Unmatched junction bases numbered 5, after V lost 0 bases and J lost 4 bases. Germline-derived CDR1 and CDR2 are KGHSH and LQKENI. The CDR3 runs 16 residues. In nucleotides, the CDR3 is TGTGCCAGCTCACCACCCGGGACAGGGGGATCTTACGAGCAGTACTTC. Translating it yields CASSPPGTGGSYEQYF.

This clonotype turned up a few times. CDR3 sequence reads: CASSLTQGSGNTIYF. Written as DNA, the CDR3 is TGCGCCAGCAGCCTGACCCAGGGCTCTGGAAACACCATATATTTT. The chain has TRBV4-3 and TRBJ1-3; D is possibly TRBD1 (5 bases). This CDR3 has 15 residues. CDR1 is LGHNA, CDR2 YSLEER, per germline. V lost 4 bases and J 0 bases, leaving 10 bases between the germline ends.

The chain couples TRBV7-6 to TRBJ1-1, with D perhaps TRBD1 (6 bases). The V gene's germline CDR1 is SGHVS and CDR2 FNYEAQ. The CDR3 totals 15 residues. V lost 5 bases to trimming and J lost 0 bases, with 13 bases between them. For the CDR3, the DNA is TGTGCCAGCAGCCCTTGGACAGAAATGAACACTGAAGCTTTCTTT. This codes for CASSPWTEMNTEAFF.

This clonotype was picked up a small number of times. The chain recombines TRBV20-1 with TRBJ1-5, with TRBD1 matching 8 bases. Germline V gene lookup returns CDR1 DFQATT and CDR2 SNEGSKA (reference sequence). After removal of 1 base from V and 5 bases from J, the junction contained 25 bases not matched to a gene. There are 21 residues in the CDR3. In DNA form, the CDR3 reads TGCAGTGCTAGAGCTCCGGGCAGGGGGCTTAGCGGGGGTTGGACTCATCAGCCCCAGCATTTT. It specifies CSARAPGRGLSGGWTHQPQHF.

This chain connects TRBV6-2 or TRBV6-3 to TRBJ2-7; TRBD1 might be the D (6 bases). The CDR3 length is 16 residues. Deletions cut 6 bases from V and 5 bases from J, with 23 bases between. Germline CDR1 is MNHEY and CDR2 is SVGEGT. CDR3 DNA sequence: TGTGCCAGCAGGACGCTACTGGGGGCCCTATGGAACGAGCAGTACTTC. Protein sequence: CASRTLLGALWNEQYF.

Note on this clonotype: The junction departs from germline at one end; a sequencing error may be responsible. V usage is TRBV20-1 and J usage is TRBJ1-2; D is perhaps TRBD1 (5 bases). CDR1 and CDR2 from the germline V gene are DFQATT and SNEGSKA (reference sequence). CDR3 length: 12 residues. The CDR3 nucleotides read TGCGGTGCTAGAGTCGGGGGGAGTGGCTACACCTTC. It codes for CGARVGGSGYTF.